This entry lists 10 T cell receptor beta chains sequenced from one sample in a study of shared T cell receptors in the human thymus. The protocol was immunoSEQ multiplex PCR, while the TCRdb copy is restricted to in-frame clones and leaves out a portion. The table includes approximately 400,000 clones, approximately 95% detected once. Input material: thymocytes. These receptors all come from a human donor.

The V gene is TRBV4-2, the J gene TRBJ2-6; no clear D. The germline gives CDR1 LGHNA, CDR2 YNFKEQ. V was shortened by 0 bases and J by 2 bases, with 2 bases between the two germline ends. The CDR3 covers 14 residues. The DNA of the CDR3 is TGTGCCAGCAGCCAAGATGCTGGGGCCAACGTCCTGACTTTC. Amino acids: CASSQDAGANVLTF.

The rearrangement links TRBV19 to TRBJ2-7; 9 nucleotides agree with TRBD1. The V and J ends lost 10 bases and 3 bases, in that order; junction bases with no gene match: 10. Germline assignment: CDR1 LNHDA and CDR2 SQIVND (reference sequence). The CDR3 contains 14 residues. The CDR3 bases are TGTGCCATCAAAGAGGGGACAGGGAGCTACGAGCAGTACTTC. Translating it yields CAIKEGTGSYEQYF.

V usage is TRBV4-3 and J usage is TRBJ1-5; D is possibly TRBD1 (6 bases). Germline CDR1 is LGHNA and CDR2 is YSLEER. The CDR3 covers 15 residues. V was clipped by 1 base and J by 6 bases, with 13 bases between them. The CDR3 bases are TGCGCCAGCAGCCAAGGGGGGGGGCAAGGTCAGCCCCAGCATTTT. Residues: CASSQGGGQGQPQHF.

In this sample, this clone turned up once. The genes are TRBV6-1 and TRBJ2-1; TRBD1 might be the D (6 bases). The CDR3 has 17 amino acids. The germline gives CDR1 MNHNS, CDR2 SASEGT. V lost 1 base and J lost 1, with 14 bases in between. The CDR3 region has the DNA TGTGCCAGCAGTGAAGGGCGGCCAGGGGTGTCCTACAATGAGCAGTTCTTC. Residues: CASSEGRPGVSYNEQFF.

The CDR3 region is CASSAGYQETQYF. The CDR3 coding sequence is TGCGCCAGCAGTGCAGGGTACCAAGAGACCCAGTACTTC. The chain uses TRBV10-1 and TRBJ2-5; a weak D match, TRBD1 (5 bases). Trimming shortened V by 4 bases and J by 0 bases, and 6 bases separated the two germline ends. CDR1 and CDR2 (germline): WNHNN, SYGVQD (reference sequence). This CDR3 has 13 residues.

The V and J genes are TRBV4-1 and TRBJ2-1; D is uncertain. Trimming took 4 bases from V and 4 from J, leaving 14 bases between them. CDR1 is MGHRA, CDR2 YSYEKL, per germline. The CDR3 is 15 residues long. CDR3 DNA: TGCGCCAGCAGCCTCCGTTGGTTGAGTTACAATGAGCAGTTCTTC. Amino acids: CASSLRWLSYNEQFF.

The rearrangement links TRBV4-2 to TRBJ1-2, with a tentative D call TRBD1 (6 bases). The CDR3 loop spans 15 amino acids. Germline V lookup: CDR1 LGHNA, CDR2 YNFKEQ. V was trimmed by 4 bases and J by 0 bases, leaving 12 bases between them. CDR3 coding DNA: TGTGCCAGCAGCCGTTGGGGGGCCACTAACTATGGCTACACCTTC. Its protein product is CASSRWGATNYGYTF.

The rearrangement uses TRBV7-9 and TRBJ2-7; D is unresolved. Germline V gene lookup returns CDR1 SEHNR and CDR2 FQNEAQ (reference sequence). Trimming left V 3 bases short and J 2 bases short, with 14 bases between. The CDR3 is made up of 15 amino acids. The CDR3 DNA reads as TGTGCCAGCAGCTTGGGCCCTTCCCTTACCTACGAGCAGTACTTC. Translated: CASSLGPSLTYEQYF.

This clone was picked up one time. The rearrangement joins TRBV27 to TRBJ2-1; D perhaps matches TRBD1 (5 bases). There are 14 residues in the CDR3. V gave up 5 bases and J gave up 4 bases, with 12 bases separating them. CDR1 is MNHEY and CDR2 is SMNVEV in the germline V gene (reference sequence). The CDR3 reads CASSPHQGYNEQFF. The CDR3 region has the DNA TGTGCCAGCAGTCCCCATCAGGGATACAATGAGCAGTTCTTC.

V is TRBV7-9 and J is TRBJ1-3, with TRBD1 as a possible D gene (6 bases). The V gene lost 1 base and the J gene lost 0 bases, with 16 bases spanning the gap. CDR3 length: 18 residues. Germline V gene lookup returns CDR1 SEHNR and CDR2 FQNEAQ (reference sequence). The CDR3 here is CASSLGGREGVSGNTIYF. The CDR3 DNA sequence: TGTGCCAGCAGCTTAGGCGGGAGGGAGGGGGTCTCTGGAAACACCATATATTTT.